The rows below give T cell receptor beta chains drawn from one sample of a study of shared clonotypes between healthy human individuals. Here immunoSEQ multiplex PCR was the method, and the copy in TCRdb shows in-frame clones only, minus some. Of 2 million to 3 million clones detected, approximately 94% appear once; the ten largest clones hold approximately 0.36%. Sequenced: naive CD4+ T cells from PBMCs. These receptors were collected from a man between 18 and 29 years old in good health. Some clones in this sample may be carry-over from other donors' samples. Both conserved end residues are trimmed from each CDR3.

v_call	cdr3_length	j_call	cdr3_aa
TRBV7-7	15	TRBJ1-1	ASRFRTEWPPNTEAF
TRBV6-1	13	TRBJ1-3	ASHRLPSEGNTIY
TRBV7-9	11	TRBJ1-2	ASSRDRLGGYT
TRBV5-1	12	TRBJ2-2	ASSLIGSTGELF
TRBV15	9	TRBJ2-1	ATQGAGEQF
TRBV19	15	TRBJ1-2	ASSIMRGTASYYGYT
TRBV15	18	TRBJ2-1	ATSSRGRGTSGRAFNEQF
TRBV6-1	12	TRBJ2-1	ASSAYRGSHEQF
TRBV10-3	13	TRBJ1-3	AISSTGSSGNTIY
TRBV28	12	TRBJ2-7	ASSRTVVSYEQY
TRBV28	14	TRBJ2-2	ASRSWTSGSAGELF
TRBV2	11	TRBJ2-7	ASRAEGSYEQY
TRBV7-9	11	TRBJ2-3	ASTIGGADTQY
TRBV5-1	15	TRBJ2-7	ASSPVVRSGSGYEQY
TRBV7-3	16	TRBJ2-2	ASSLRLAGGDLHRGAV
TRBV14	13	TRBJ2-5	ASSQHGGTQETQY
TRBV2	12	TRBJ2-7	ASSPYRGPYEQY
TRBV18	13	TRBJ2-1	ASSPDMFEGNEQF
TRBV7-3	13	TRBJ2-1	ASSFSGGLGNEQF
TRBV6-6	12	TRBJ2-3	ASSGQGEADTQY
TRBV28	9	TRBJ2-1	ASSLSREQF
TRBV5-4	13	TRBJ2-7	ASSFRLAETYEQY
TRBV7-3	15	TRBJ2-3	ASSPLPGGTSTDTQY
TRBV9	15	TRBJ2-1	ASSVQGTRPAGNEQF
TRBV5-1	15	TRBJ1-2	ASSGFIEEGENYGYT
TRBV9	13	TRBJ2-5	ASSVSGRDQETQY
TRBV18	12	TRBJ1-1	ASSEMWGNTEAF
TRBV6-5	12	TRBJ2-4	ASQPRGLRNIQY
TRBV18	12	TRBJ1-4	ASSPPDTNEKLF
TRBV28	10	TRBJ1-2	ASRQENYGYT
TRBV6-6	14	TRBJ2-1	ASTNPLAGGPREQF
TRBV30	13	TRBJ1-6	AWARQALRGSPLH
TRBV5-4	12	TRBJ2-7	AEGGREGPYEQY
TRBV6-1	11	TRBJ1-2	ASSDPGYYGYT
TRBV28	12	TRBJ2-1	ASSLREVGNEQF
TRBV28	11	TRBJ1-5	ASRVLTDLPQH
TRBV28	11	TRBJ1-2	ASSKQGRYGYT
TRBV28	13	TRBJ2-7	ASSVTGRILYEQY
TRBV5-1	13	TRBJ2-1	ASSFIAGGPVEQF
TRBV9	12	TRBJ1-2	ASSGRAFNYGYT
TRBV18	16	TRBJ1-1	ASTRNLPGGNMNTEAF
TRBV4-1	19	TRBJ2-3	ASSQGSGLAAFLASTDTQY
TRBV11-2	12	TRBJ2-7	ASSASGRLYEQY
TRBV11-2	12	TRBJ2-7	ASSLSTGPYEQY
TRBV5-1	14	TRBJ2-7	ASSLGGQGGAYEQY
TRBV30	11	TRBJ2-7	ACSGGGPYEQY
TRBV7-8	16	TRBJ1-1	ASSQGRPTGGVNTEAF
TRBV29-1	11	TRBJ2-5	SVSLRFRETQY
TRBV30	11	TRBJ1-6	ACATGWDSPLH
TRBV21-1	13	TRBJ1-5	ASTPEGQGDQPQH
TRBV9	12	TRBJ2-5	ASSPAGTQETQY
TRBV6-6	14	TRBJ1-1	ASSRRGQASNTEAF